This paragraph covers one T cell receptor beta chain sequence. The V and J ends lost 4 bases and 1 base, in that order; junction bases with no gene match: 5. The CDR3 covers 15 residues. The germline V gene encodes CDR1 SGDLS and CDR2 YYNGEE. The sample is drawn from a study of CD8 T cells in Susac syndrome. Peripheral blood CD8+ and CD4+ T cells were profiled by TCR beta sequencing. Negative magnetic isolation gave CD8+ and CD4+ cells; FACS enriched CD8+ TEMRA. A quantity of roughly 0.5 to 1 ug RNA underwent reverse transcription using random hexamers. The amplification used immunoSEQ multiplex PCR on TCR beta CDR3; it spanned 54 Vbeta and 13 Jbeta. In TCRdb, the immunoSEQ multiplex PCR reads were re-called with MiXCR into one record per CDR3 protein. The table records fewer than 350,000 distinct CDR3 sequences, just over 90% of them present only once.

The sample consisted of CD4+ T cells from PBMCs. The TCR comes from a human donor with multiple sclerosis. This sequence joins TRBV9 and TRBJ2-1; TRBD2 matches at 7 bases. CDR3 sequence: CASSPAGTSYNEQFF. In DNA form, the CDR3 reads TGTGCCAGCAGCCCAGCGGGGACTTCCTACAATGAGCAGTTCTTC. Drawing the rest from reference TRBV9 and TRBJ2-1, the complete variable domain is DSGVTQTPKHLITATGQRVTLRCSPRSGDLSVYWYQQSLDQGLQFLIQYYNGEERAKGNILERFSAQQFPDLHSELNLSSLELGDSALYFCASSPAGTSYNEQFFGPGTRLTVL.